The rows below give T cell receptor beta chains drawn from one sample of a study of shared clonotypes between healthy human individuals. Measured with immunoSEQ multiplex PCR; TCRdb has only the in-frame clones, and not every one. The sample has about 2.1 million clones, roughly 95% seen once. The source material was naive CD8+ T cells from PBMCs. These receptors came from a young man in good health. Some clones in this sample may be carry-over from other donors' samples. Each CDR3 is given with its conserved first and last residue. The order of the fields is clone size, CDR3 length, D gene, V gene, J gene, CDR3 DNA, CDR3 protein. D genes are given only for firm matches. Rows may omit the clone size; those that give it use once, few, many or a size class.

.	14	.	TRBV27	TRBJ2-1	TGTGCCAGCAGTTTCGTGGTGAGGGCGGAGGAGCAGTTCTTC	CASSFVVRAEEQFF
.	15	TRBD2	TRBV5-1	TRBJ2-7	TGCGCCAGCAGCCATGGGACTAGATCAACCTACGAGCAGTACTTC	CASSHGTRSTYEQYF
.	17	TRBD1	TRBV5-5	TRBJ1-2	TGTGCCAGCAGCTTGGCTGCCGGGACAGTTCCTAACTATGGCTACACCTTC	CASSLAAGTVPNYGYTF
.	18	TRBD2	TRBV5-1	TRBJ2-2	TGCGCCAGCAGCTTGGGACTAGCGGGAGTTACCACCACCGGGGAGCTGTTTTTT	CASSLGLAGVTTTGELFF
.	16	.	TRBV7-6	TRBJ2-7	TGTGCCAGCAGCCCCACGGGACATTCCCTTTTCCACGAGCAGTACTTC	CASSPTGHSLFHEQYF
.	16	TRBD2	TRBV28	TRBJ2-7	TGTGCCAGCAGTTCGATACTAGCGGGGGTTTCCTACGAGCAGTACTTC	CASSSILAGVSYEQYF
.	14	.	TRBV19	TRBJ2-7	TGTGCCAGTAGTATACGACAGTTTTTCAACGAGCAGTACTTC	CASSIRQFFNEQYF
.	10	.	TRBV29-1	TRBJ2-5	TGCAGCGGGATGGAAGAGACCCAGTACTTC	CSGMEETQYF
.	11	.	TRBV25-1	TRBJ1-1	TGTGCCAGCAGTGAAGGGGCAGAAGCTTTCTTT	CASSEGAEAFF
.	13	.	TRBV9	TRBJ2-1	TGTGCCAGCAGCCCCATGAGTGCCTTTGAGCAGTTCTTC	CASSPMSAFEQFF
.	15	.	TRBV5-6	TRBJ2-6	TGTGCCAGCAGCTCATGGGGGCTCGGGGCCAACGTCCTGACTTTC	CASSSWGLGANVLTF
.	15	TRBD1	TRBV6-1	TRBJ2-7	TGTGCCAGCAGTAGGGTCCAGGGGGCCACGTACGAGCAGTACTTC	CASSRVQGATYEQYF
.	14	.	TRBV27	TRBJ1-2	TGTGCCAGCAGTTCAGCTGGGAGTAACTATGGCTACACCTTC	CASSSAGSNYGYTF
.	14	.	TRBV11-3	TRBJ1-1	TGTGCCAGCAGCTTACGGGGGGCGGGCACTGAAGCTTTCTTT	CASSLRGAGTEAFF
.	13	.	TRBV7-6	TRBJ2-1	TGTGCCAGCAGCTTAGATTTCTACAATGAGCAGTTCTTC	CASSLDFYNEQFF
.	15	TRBD1	TRBV7-9	TRBJ2-7	TGTGCCAGCAGCTTGTCGACAGGGGTGACCTACGAGCAGTACTTC	CASSLSTGVTYEQYF
.	15	TRBD2	TRBV5-1	TRBJ2-7	TGCGCCAGCAGCTTCGGGACTAGCGGGGCCTACGAGCAGTACTTC	CASSFGTSGAYEQYF
once	16	TRBD1	TRBV25-1	TRBJ1-1	TGTGCCAGCACCCACCTCGGGGACAGGGGGCATACTGAAGCTTTCTTT	CASTHLGDRGHTEAFF
.	16	.	TRBV4-2	TRBJ2-1	TGTGCCAGCAGCCTTCTTTTGGGCATTGAAGGCAATGAGCAGTTCTTC	CASSLLLGIEGNEQFF
.	13	TRBD1	TRBV27	TRBJ1-1	TGTGCCAGCAGTCCGACAGGGCACACTGAAGCTTTCTTT	CASSPTGHTEAFF